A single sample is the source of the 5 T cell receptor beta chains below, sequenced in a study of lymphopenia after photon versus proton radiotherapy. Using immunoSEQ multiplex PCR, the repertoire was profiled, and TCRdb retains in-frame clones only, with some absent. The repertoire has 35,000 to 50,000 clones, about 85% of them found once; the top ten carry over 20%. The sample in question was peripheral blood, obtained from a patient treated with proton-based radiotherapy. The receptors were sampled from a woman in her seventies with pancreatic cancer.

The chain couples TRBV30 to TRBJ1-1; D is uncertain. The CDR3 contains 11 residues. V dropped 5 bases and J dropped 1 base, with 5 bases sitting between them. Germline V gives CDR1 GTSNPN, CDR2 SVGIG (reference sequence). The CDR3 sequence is CAWETNTEAFF. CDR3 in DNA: TGTGCCTGGGAAACGAACACTGAAGCTTTCTTT.

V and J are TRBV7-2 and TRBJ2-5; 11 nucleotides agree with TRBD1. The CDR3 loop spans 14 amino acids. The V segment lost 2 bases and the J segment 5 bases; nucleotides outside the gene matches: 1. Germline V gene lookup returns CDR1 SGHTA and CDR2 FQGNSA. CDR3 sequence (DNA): TGTGCCAGCAGCTTAAGGGACAGGGGGGAGACCCAGTACTTC. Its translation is CASSLRDRGETQYF.

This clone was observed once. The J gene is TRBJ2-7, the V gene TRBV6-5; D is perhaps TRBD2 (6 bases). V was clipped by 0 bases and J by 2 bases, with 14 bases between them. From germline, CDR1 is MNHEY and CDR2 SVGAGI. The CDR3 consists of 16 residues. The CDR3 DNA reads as TGTGCCAGCAGTTACTCGACCCTGGGCGGGACCTACGAGCAGTACTTC. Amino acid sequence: CASSYSTLGGTYEQYF.

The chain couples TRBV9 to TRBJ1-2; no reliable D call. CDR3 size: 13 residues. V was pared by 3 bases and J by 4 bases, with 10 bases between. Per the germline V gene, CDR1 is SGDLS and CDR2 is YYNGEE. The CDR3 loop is CASSASEAYGYTF. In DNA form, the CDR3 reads TGTGCCAGCAGCGCGTCGGAGGCCTATGGCTACACCTTC.

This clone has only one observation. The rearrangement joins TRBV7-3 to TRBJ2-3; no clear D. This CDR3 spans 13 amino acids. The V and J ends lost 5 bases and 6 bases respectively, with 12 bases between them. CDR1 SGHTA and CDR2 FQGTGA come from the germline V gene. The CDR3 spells CASSPQVGDTQYF. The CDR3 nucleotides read TGTGCCAGCAGCCCACAAGTAGGCGATACGCAGTATTTT.